This T cell receptor beta chain was profiled in a study of lymphopenia after photon versus proton radiotherapy. Findings and caveats of the study: After lymphocyte nadir, photon-treated repertoires showed oligoclonal expansion, especially CD8+ Temra. Authors raise, but do not show, better survival with proton therapy. Photon-treated patients lost naive T cells and TCR diversity; proton-treated stayed stable. In patients who died, overall survival fell as post-nadir TCR diversity dropped more.

After removal of 4 bases from V and 4 bases from J, the junction contained 6 bases not matched to a gene. The CDR3 loop spans 15 amino acids. Germline assignment: CDR1 SGHKS and CDR2 YYEKEE (reference sequence). The assay was immunoSEQ multiplex PCR, and TCRdb's table has in-frame clones only and misses some. This table holds about 58,000 clones, around 85% found once. On this clone itself: Its antigen is not known.

The source material was peripheral blood, sampled from a patient treated with proton-based radiotherapy. This receptor was taken from a man in his fifties or sixties with pancreatic cancer. The chain employs TRBV5-5 and TRBJ2-7, with 12 bases matching TRBD2. CDR3 bases: TGTGCCAGCAGCGACAGACTAGCGGGAGTTTACGAGCAGTACTTC. This translates into CASSDRLAGVYEQYF. Complete variable domain (other parts from reference TRBV5-5 and TRBJ2-7): DAGVTQSPTHLIKTRGQQVTLRCSPISGHKSVSWYQQVLGQGPQFIFQYYEKEERGRGNFPDRFSARQFPNYSSELNVNALLLGDSALYLCASSDRLAGVYEQYFGPGTRLTVT.